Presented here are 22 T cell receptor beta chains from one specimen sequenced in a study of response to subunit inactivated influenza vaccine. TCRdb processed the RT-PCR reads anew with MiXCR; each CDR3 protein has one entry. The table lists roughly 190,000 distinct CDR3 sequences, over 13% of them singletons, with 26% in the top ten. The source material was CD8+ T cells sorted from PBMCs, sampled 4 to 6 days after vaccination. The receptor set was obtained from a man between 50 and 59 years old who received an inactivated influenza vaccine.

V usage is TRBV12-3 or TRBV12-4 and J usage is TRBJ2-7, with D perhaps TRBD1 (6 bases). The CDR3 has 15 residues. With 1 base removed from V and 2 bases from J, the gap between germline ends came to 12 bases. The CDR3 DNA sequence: TGTGCCAGCAGTTTAGGGCAGGGGATGACCTACGAGCAGTACTTC. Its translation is CASSLGQGMTYEQYF.

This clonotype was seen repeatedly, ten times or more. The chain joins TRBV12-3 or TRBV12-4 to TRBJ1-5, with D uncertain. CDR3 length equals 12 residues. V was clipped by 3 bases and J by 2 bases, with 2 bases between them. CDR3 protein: CASSFGNQPQHF. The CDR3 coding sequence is TGTGCCAGCAGTTTCGGCAATCAGCCCCAGCATTTT.

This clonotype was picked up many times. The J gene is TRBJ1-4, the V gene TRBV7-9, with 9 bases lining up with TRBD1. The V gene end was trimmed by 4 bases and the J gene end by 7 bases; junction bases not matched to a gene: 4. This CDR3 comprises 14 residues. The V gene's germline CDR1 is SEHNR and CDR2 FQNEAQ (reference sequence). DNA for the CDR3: TGTGCCAGCAGCTCCAACAGGGGGCTTGAAAAACTGTTTTTT. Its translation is CASSSNRGLEKLFF.

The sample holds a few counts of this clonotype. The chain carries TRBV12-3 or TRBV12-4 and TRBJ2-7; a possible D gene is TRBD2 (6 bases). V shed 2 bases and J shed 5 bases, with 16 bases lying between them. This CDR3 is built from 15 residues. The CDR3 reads CASSLFGTGEDEQYF. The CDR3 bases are TGTGCCAGCAGTTTATTTGGTACGGGGGAGGACGAGCAGTACTTC.

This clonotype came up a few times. The CDR3 spells CSAHQGYEQYF. The CDR3 region has the DNA TGCAGCGCCCACCAAGGTTACGAGCAGTACTTC. V and J are TRBV29-1 and TRBJ2-7; D gene uncertain. The CDR3 is 11 amino acids. Germline CDR1 is SQVTM and CDR2 is ANQGSEA. V lost 7 bases to trimming and J lost 4 bases, with 11 bases between them.

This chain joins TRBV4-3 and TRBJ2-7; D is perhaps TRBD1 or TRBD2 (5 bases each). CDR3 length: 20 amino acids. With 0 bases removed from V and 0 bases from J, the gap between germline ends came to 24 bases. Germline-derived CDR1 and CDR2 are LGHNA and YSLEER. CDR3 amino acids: CASSQDRFVGDMGDSYEQYF. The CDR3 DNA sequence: TGCGCCAGCAGCCAAGATCGGTTTGTGGGGGATATGGGGGACTCCTACGAGCAGTACTTC.

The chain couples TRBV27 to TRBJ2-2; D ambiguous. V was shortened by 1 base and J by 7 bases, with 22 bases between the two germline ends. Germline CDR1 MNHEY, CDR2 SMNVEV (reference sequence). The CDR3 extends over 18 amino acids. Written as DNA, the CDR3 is TGTGCCAGCAGTTTATGGACCCCAGCCCCGGATAGGGTCGGGGAGCTGTTTTTT. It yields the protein CASSLWTPAPDRVGELFF.

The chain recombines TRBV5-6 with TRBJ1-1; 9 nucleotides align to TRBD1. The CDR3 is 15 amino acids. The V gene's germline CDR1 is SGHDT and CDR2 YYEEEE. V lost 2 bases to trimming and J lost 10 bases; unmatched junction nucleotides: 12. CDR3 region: CASSFNVPGQGSAFF. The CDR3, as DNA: TGTGCCAGCAGCTTCAACGTCCCGGGACAGGGCTCAGCTTTCTTT.

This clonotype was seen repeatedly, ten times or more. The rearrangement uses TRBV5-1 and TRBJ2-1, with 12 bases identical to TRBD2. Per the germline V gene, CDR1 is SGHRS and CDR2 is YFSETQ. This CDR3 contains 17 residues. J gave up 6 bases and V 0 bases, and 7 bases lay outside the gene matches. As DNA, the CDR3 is TGCGCCAGCAGCTTGGACCCTAGCGGGGGGGCGATCAATGAGCAGTTCTTC. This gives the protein CASSLDPSGGAINEQFF. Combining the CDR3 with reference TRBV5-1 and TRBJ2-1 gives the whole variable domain KAGVTQTPRYLIKTRGQQVTLSCSPISGHRSVSWYQQTPGQGLQFLFEYFSETQRNKGNFPGRFSGRQFSNSRSEMNVSTLELGDSALYLCASSLDPSGGAINEQFFGPGTRLTVL.

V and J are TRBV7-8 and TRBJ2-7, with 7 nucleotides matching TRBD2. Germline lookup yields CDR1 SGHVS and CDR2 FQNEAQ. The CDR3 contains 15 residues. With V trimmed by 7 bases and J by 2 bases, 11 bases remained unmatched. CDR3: CASTFAGAGAYEQYF. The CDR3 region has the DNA TGTGCCAGCACCTTTGCTGGTGCGGGGGCCTACGAGCAGTACTTC.

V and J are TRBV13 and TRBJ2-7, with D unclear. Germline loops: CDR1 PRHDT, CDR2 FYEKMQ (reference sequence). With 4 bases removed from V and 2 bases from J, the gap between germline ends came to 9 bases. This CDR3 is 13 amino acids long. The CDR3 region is CASSYNRPYEQYF. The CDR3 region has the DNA TGTGCCAGCAGCTACAACCGGCCCTACGAGCAGTACTTC.

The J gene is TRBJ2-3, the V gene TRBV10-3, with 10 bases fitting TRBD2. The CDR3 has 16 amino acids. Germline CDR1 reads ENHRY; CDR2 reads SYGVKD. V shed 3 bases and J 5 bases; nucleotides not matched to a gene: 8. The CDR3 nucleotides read TGTGCCATCAGTGAAGTAGCGGGAGGCTGGGTAGATACGCAGTATTTT. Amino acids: CAISEVAGGWVDTQYF.

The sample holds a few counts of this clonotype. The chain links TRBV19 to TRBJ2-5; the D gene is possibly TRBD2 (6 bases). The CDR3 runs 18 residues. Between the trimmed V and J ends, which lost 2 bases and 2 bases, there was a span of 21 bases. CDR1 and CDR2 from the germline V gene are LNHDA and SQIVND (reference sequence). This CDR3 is CASSIMSFQGGWQETQYF. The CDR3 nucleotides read TGTGCCAGTAGTATAATGAGCTTCCAGGGAGGATGGCAAGAGACCCAGTACTTC. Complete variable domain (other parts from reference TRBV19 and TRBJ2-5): DGGITQSPKYLFRKEGQNVTLSCEQNLNHDAMYWYRQDPGQGLRLIYYSQIVNDFQKGDIAEGYSVSREKKESFPLTVTSAQKNPTAFYLCASSIMSFQGGWQETQYFGPGTRLLVL.

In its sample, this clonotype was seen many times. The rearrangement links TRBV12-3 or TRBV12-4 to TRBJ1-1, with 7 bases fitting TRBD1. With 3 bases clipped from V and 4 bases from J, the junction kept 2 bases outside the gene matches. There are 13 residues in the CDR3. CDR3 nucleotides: TGTGCCAGCAGTTTTGAGGGGGCCACTGAAGCTTTCTTT. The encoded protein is CASSFEGATEAFF.

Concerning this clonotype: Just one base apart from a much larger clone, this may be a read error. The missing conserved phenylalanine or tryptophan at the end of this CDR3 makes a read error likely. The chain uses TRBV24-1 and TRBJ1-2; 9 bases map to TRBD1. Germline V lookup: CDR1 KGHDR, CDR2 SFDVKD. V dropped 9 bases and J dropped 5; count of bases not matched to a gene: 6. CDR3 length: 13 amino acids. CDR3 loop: CATGDGTGYGYTV. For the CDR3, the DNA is TGTGCCACCGGAGACGGGACAGGGTATGGCTACACCGTC.

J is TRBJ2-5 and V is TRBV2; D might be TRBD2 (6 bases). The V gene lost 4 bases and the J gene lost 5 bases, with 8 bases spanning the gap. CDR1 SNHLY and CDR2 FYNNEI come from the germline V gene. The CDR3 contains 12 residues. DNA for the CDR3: TGTGCCAGCAGTGCTAGCGAGGAGACCCAGTACTTC. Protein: CASSASEETQYF.

The DNA of the CDR3 is TGTGCCATCCAAGACCCGACAGGAAACTATGGCTACACCTTC. Translation gives CAIQDPTGNYGYTF. The chain links TRBV10-3 to TRBJ1-2, with D tentatively TRBD1 (6 bases). Germline V gene sequence: CDR1 ENHRY, CDR2 SYGVKD. The CDR3 is 14 amino acids. Trimming pared 8 bases from V and 2 bases from J, leaving 15 bases between.

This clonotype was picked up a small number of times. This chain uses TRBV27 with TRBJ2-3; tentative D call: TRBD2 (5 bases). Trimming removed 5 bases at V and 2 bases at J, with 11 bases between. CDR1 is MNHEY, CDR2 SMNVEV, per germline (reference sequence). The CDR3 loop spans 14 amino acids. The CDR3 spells CASSPLAPTDTQYF. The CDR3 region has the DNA TGTGCCAGCAGTCCCCTAGCCCCCACAGATACGCAGTATTTT.

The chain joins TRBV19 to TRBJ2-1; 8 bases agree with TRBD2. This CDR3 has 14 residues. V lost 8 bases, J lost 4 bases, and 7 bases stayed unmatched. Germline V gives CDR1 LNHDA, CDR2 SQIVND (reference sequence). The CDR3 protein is CASQTSAWYNEQFF. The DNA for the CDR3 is TGTGCCAGTCAGACTAGCGCTTGGTACAATGAGCAGTTCTTC.

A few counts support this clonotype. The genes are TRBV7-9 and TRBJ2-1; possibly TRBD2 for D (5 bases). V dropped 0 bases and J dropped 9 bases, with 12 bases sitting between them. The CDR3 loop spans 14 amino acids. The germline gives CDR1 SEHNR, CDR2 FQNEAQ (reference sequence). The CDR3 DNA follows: TGTGCCAGCAGCTTAGCGGGAGCCCTACTTGAGCAGTTCTTC. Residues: CASSLAGALLEQFF.

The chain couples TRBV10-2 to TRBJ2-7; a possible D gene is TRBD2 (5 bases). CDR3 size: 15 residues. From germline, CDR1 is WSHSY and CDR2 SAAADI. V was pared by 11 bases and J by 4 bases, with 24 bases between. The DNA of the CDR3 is TGCGCCGTCGAAGCGGCCGGGCTAGCTGTATACGAGCAGTACTTC. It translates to CAVEAAGLAVYEQYF.

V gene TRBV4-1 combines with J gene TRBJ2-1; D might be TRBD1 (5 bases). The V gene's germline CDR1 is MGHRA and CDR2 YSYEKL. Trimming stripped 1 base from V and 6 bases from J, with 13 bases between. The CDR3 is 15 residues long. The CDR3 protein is CASSQVVVGVNEQFF. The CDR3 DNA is TGCGCCAGCAGCCAAGTAGTAGTAGGGGTCAATGAGCAGTTCTTC.